These 9 T cell receptor beta chains came from one sample sequenced in a study of blood T cell repertoires in COVID-19. Profiling relied on immunoSEQ multiplex PCR, and the TCRdb table lists in-frame clones only, not all of them. The top ten clones hold around 16% of a sample with about 250,000 clones, 84% of them seen once. The sequencing sample was made of peripheral blood. The receptors here all came from a person aged 70 to 85 with COVID-19, enrolled during active disease.

CDR3 loop: CASSSYLAGGYNEQFF. DNA for the CDR3: TGTGCCAGCAGCTCCTATTTAGCGGGAGGCTACAATGAGCAGTTCTTC. The V gene is TRBV13, the J gene TRBJ2-1, with TRBD2 identical over 10 bases. There are 16 residues in the CDR3. V dropped 4 bases and J dropped 3; count of bases not matched to a gene: 6. CDR1 PRHDT and CDR2 FYEKMQ come from the germline V gene (reference sequence).

This rearrangement joins TRBV4-1 to TRBJ2-2; a weak D match, TRBD2 (5 bases). The germline gives CDR1 MGHRA, CDR2 YSYEKL. Trimming left V 1 base short and J 2 bases short, with 8 bases between. The CDR3 extends over 15 amino acids. The CDR3: CASSQGTRNTGELFF. CDR3 DNA: TGCGCCAGCAGCCAAGGCACTAGAAACACCGGGGAGCTGTTTTTT.

This clone turned up a few times. CDR3 in amino acids: CSVNRVLEAFF. The CDR3 region has the DNA TGCAGCGTTAATCGAGTGCTTGAAGCTTTCTTT. The chain recombines TRBV29-1 with TRBJ1-1; no clear D gene. With 5 bases removed from V and 7 bases from J, the gap between germline ends came to 11 bases. This CDR3 is 11 amino acids long. The germline CDR1 and CDR2 sequences are SQVTM and ANQGSEA.

This chain joins TRBV28 and TRBJ1-2; 9 nucleotides match TRBD1. Germline V CDR1 and CDR2: MDHEN, SYDVKM. The CDR3 loop spans 13 amino acids. V shed 10 bases and J 2 bases; nucleotides not matched to a gene: 5. Written as DNA, the CDR3 is TGTGCCACCCGGACAGGGGCGAACTATGGCTACACCTTC. It yields the protein CATRTGANYGYTF.

CDR3 amino acids: CASSPTATTNEKLFF. The CDR3 region has the DNA TGCGCCAGCAGCCCCACAGCAACAACTAATGAAAAACTGTTTTTT. The gene calls are TRBV4-3 and TRBJ1-4; D call uncertain. Germline V gene data show CDR1 as LGHNA and CDR2 as YSLEER. This CDR3 is built from 15 residues. V gave up 4 bases and J gave up 0 bases, with 9 bases separating them.

This clone appeared once. The chain is built from TRBV19 and TRBJ2-3, with D perhaps matching TRBD2 (6 bases). The V gene's germline CDR1 is LNHDA and CDR2 SQIVND (reference sequence). Trimming left V 5 bases short and J 2 bases short, with 17 bases between. This CDR3 has 16 residues. The DNA of the CDR3 is TGTGCCAGTAGTTTTCGGGGGTTGAGCTTCACAGATACGCAGTATTTT. Encoded protein: CASSFRGLSFTDTQYF. The whole variable domain, remainder taken from reference TRBV19 and TRBJ2-3, is DGGITQSPKYLFRKEGQNVTLSCEQNLNHDAMYWYRQDPGQGLRLIYYSQIVNDFQKGDIAEGYSVSREKKESFPLTVTSAQKNPTAFYLCASSFRGLSFTDTQYFGPGTRLTVL.

The chain has TRBV7-6 and TRBJ2-2, with 8 positions matching TRBD1. Germline values: CDR1 SGHVS, CDR2 FNYEAQ. V lost 5 bases, J lost 7 bases, and 6 bases stayed unmatched. The CDR3 has 14 amino acids. The CDR3, as DNA: TGTGCCAGCAGCCCCGGGACAGGACGCGGGGAGCTGTTTTTT. Residues: CASSPGTGRGELFF.

This rearrangement joins TRBV29-1 to TRBJ1-5; 7 nucleotides agree with TRBD1. V gave up 6 bases and J gave up 1 base; unmatched junction bases: 6. The CDR3 has 14 amino acids. Germline-derived CDR1 and CDR2 are SQVTM and ANQGSEA. CDR3 sequence reads: CSVAQGSSNQPQHF. In nucleotides, the CDR3 is TGCAGCGTGGCACAGGGGTCGAGCAATCAGCCCCAGCATTTT.

The chain employs TRBV28 and TRBJ1-1; 7 nucleotides align to TRBD1. The germline gives CDR1 MDHEN, CDR2 SYDVKM. The CDR3 consists of 15 residues. With V trimmed by 2 bases and J by 1 base, 4 bases remained unmatched. The CDR3 nucleotides are TGTGCCAGCAGTTTAGGACAGGTCCCGAACACTGAAGCTTTCTTT. Encoded protein: CASSLGQVPNTEAFF.